Presented here are 22 T cell receptor beta chains from one specimen sequenced in a study of OX40 agonist ivuxolimab in advanced cancers. Some clones are missing from TCRdb's copy, which holds only in-frame ones; the method was immunoSEQ multiplex PCR. This sample has roughly 100,000 clones, with 90% found just once. The material sequenced was CD4+ or CD8+ T cells sorted from blood, taken in a trial of the OX40 agonist ivuxolimab. The receptors shown here come from an adult with an advanced solid tumor such as melanoma, head and neck, liver or kidney cancer.

J is TRBJ1-2 and V is TRBV28, with D possibly TRBD1 on 5 matching bases. The V end was cut by 11 bases, the J end by 4 bases, with 17 bases between. CDR3 length: 13 amino acids. Germline V CDR1 and CDR2: MDHEN, SYDVKM. The CDR3 reads CAAGERSLYGYTF. CDR3 DNA sequence: TGTGCCGCGGGGGAGCGGTCCCTCTATGGCTACACCTTC.

The chain recombines TRBV6-5 with TRBJ1-6; D is possibly TRBD1 (5 bases). V lost 6 bases to trimming and J lost 5 bases, with 14 bases between them. This CDR3 is 15 amino acids long. Germline CDR1 MNHEY, CDR2 SVGAGI. The CDR3 loop is CASRPAGPDNSPLHF. CDR3 DNA sequence: TGTGCCAGCAGACCCGCGGGGCCCGATAATTCACCCCTCCACTTT.

The rearrangement joins TRBV28 to TRBJ1-2; tentative D call: TRBD1 (6 bases). Trimming took 7 bases from V and 0 from J, leaving 15 bases between them. Germline-derived CDR1 and CDR2 are MDHEN and SYDVKM. The CDR3 totals 15 residues. CDR3 in DNA: TGTGCCAGCAAAGGGGGAGGGAGTGCTAACTATGGCTACACCTTC. Amino acid sequence: CASKGGGSANYGYTF.

The chain couples TRBV7-9 to TRBJ2-4, with TRBD1 identical over 7 bases. The trim removed 1 base at V and 2 bases at J, leaving 8 bases unmatched. CDR3 size: 17 residues. Germline CDR1 is SEHNR and CDR2 is FQNEAQ (reference sequence). CDR3 loop: CASSLDPGQFSKNIQYF. The CDR3, as DNA: TGTGCCAGCAGCTTAGACCCGGGACAGTTTTCCAAAAACATTCAGTACTTC.

The CDR3 DNA sequence: TGCAGCGTTGATACAGGGACAAAGGCAGATACGCAGTATTTT. It codes for CSVDTGTKADTQYF. The chain employs TRBV29-1 and TRBJ2-3; tentatively, D is TRBD1 (6 bases). The V gene lost 3 bases and the J gene lost 4 bases, with 14 bases spanning the gap. The CDR3 covers 14 residues. The germline gives CDR1 SQVTM, CDR2 ANQGSEA.

This clone was detected once. The genes are TRBV7-2 and TRBJ2-4, with D perhaps matching TRBD2 (5 bases). V lost 1 base and J 3 bases, leaving 7 bases between the germline ends. CDR1 SGHTA and CDR2 FQGNSA come from the germline V gene. The CDR3 runs to 14 residues. The CDR3 sequence is CASSLGGGKNIQYF. The CDR3 DNA sequence: TGTGCCAGCAGCTTAGGAGGAGGCAAAAACATTCAGTACTTC.

The V and J genes are TRBV4-1 and TRBJ2-7, with TRBD1 matching over 7 bases. CDR3 size: 16 residues. Trimming cost V 4 bases and J 6 bases; bases outside gene matches: 15. Germline lookup yields CDR1 MGHRA and CDR2 YSYEKL. The CDR3 reads CASSPRRTGIGFEQYF. CDR3 coding DNA: TGCGCCAGCAGCCCTCGTCGGACAGGTATAGGGTTCGAGCAGTACTTC.

The chain recombines TRBV5-4 with TRBJ1-1; D is ambiguous. The germline V gene has CDR1 SGHNT and CDR2 YYREEE (reference sequence). The V gene lost 0 bases and the J gene lost 1 base, with 7 bases spanning the gap. The CDR3 consists of 14 residues. The CDR3 is CASSLERGNTEAFF. For the CDR3, the DNA is TGTGCCAGCAGCTTGGAACGGGGGAACACTGAAGCTTTCTTT.

V and J are TRBV18 and TRBJ1-6; no definite D call. CDR3 size: 16 residues. Germline CDR1 and CDR2: KGHSH and LQKENI. V was pared by 0 bases and J by 7 bases, with 13 bases between. The CDR3 spells CASSPPSRGKNSPLHF. CDR3 in DNA: TGTGCCAGCTCACCACCATCCCGCGGTAAAAATTCACCCCTCCACTTT.

The chain recombines TRBV28 with TRBJ1-4; 7 nucleotides agree with TRBD1. This CDR3 region has 11 residues. CDR1 and CDR2 (germline): MDHEN, SYDVKM. V lost 5 bases, J lost 15 bases, and 6 bases stayed unmatched. DNA for the CDR3: TGTGCCAGCAGTATACAGGGGAGGGTGTTTTTT. Translation gives CASSIQGRVFF.

CDR3 residues: CASSLTGTGIVNQPQHF. The DNA for the CDR3 is TGCGCCAGCAGCCTTACTGGGACAGGGATCGTCAATCAGCCCCAGCATTTT. The chain combines TRBV4-3 with TRBJ1-5; 9 bases are shared with TRBD1. V lost 4 bases and J lost 3; bases outside the gene matches: 10. CDR3 length equals 17 residues. Germline values: CDR1 LGHNA, CDR2 YSLEER.

The chain recombines TRBV10-3 with TRBJ2-1; possible D gene TRBD1, 6 bases. V shed 5 bases and J shed 6 bases, with 14 bases lying between them. CDR3 length: 14 residues. The germline V gene has CDR1 ENHRY and CDR2 SYGVKD. Here the CDR3 DNA reads TGTGCCATCAGTCCTATTACAGGGCGCAATGAGCAGTTCTTC. Its translation is CAISPITGRNEQFF.

The V call is TRBV6-1, the J call TRBJ1-2; 12 positions agree with TRBD1. CDR1 is MNHNS and CDR2 is SASEGT in the germline V gene. There are 15 residues in the CDR3. V was clipped by 5 bases and J by 5 bases; unmatched bases: 6. The CDR3 nucleotides read TGTGCCAGCAGTCCCGGGACAGGGGGCGAGTATGGCTACACCTTC. Protein product: CASSPGTGGEYGYTF.

The chain combines TRBV5-6 with TRBJ2-3; D is undetermined. V was pared by 4 bases and J by 1 base, with 1 base between. This CDR3 region has 11 residues. From germline, CDR1 is SGHDT and CDR2 YYEEEE. CDR3 nucleotides: TGTGCCAGCAGCCGCACAGATACGCAGTATTTT. Translation gives CASSRTDTQYF.

V gene TRBV30 combines with J gene TRBJ1-1; no reliable D call. Looked up from germline, CDR1 is GTSNPN and CDR2 is SVGIG (reference sequence). There are 13 residues in the CDR3. V was shortened by 4 bases and J by 2 bases, with 11 bases between the two germline ends. CDR3 protein: CAWTNGVNTEAFF. The CDR3 region has the DNA TGTGCCTGGACTAATGGGGTCAACACTGAAGCTTTCTTT. The entire variable domain, with the rest obtained from reference TRBV30 and TRBJ1-1, is as follows: SQTIHQWPATLVQPVGSPLSLECTVEGTSNPNLYWYRQAAGRGLQLLFYSVGIGQISSEVPQNLSASRPQDRQFILSSKKLLLSDSGFYLCAWTNGVNTEAFFGQGTRLTVV.

V usage is TRBV7-2 and J usage is TRBJ2-7; 9 bases are a match to TRBD2. The CDR3 extends over 16 amino acids. Germline V gene sequence: CDR1 SGHTA, CDR2 FQGNSA. The trim removed 3 bases at V and 2 bases at J, leaving 8 bases unmatched. The CDR3, as DNA: TGTGCCAGCAGCTTCGACGCGGGGGGGACCCCCTACGAGCAGTACTTC. Protein: CASSFDAGGTPYEQYF.

The chain combines TRBV7-2 with TRBJ2-5; the D gene is possibly TRBD2 (6 bases). Trimming took off 2 bases at V and 5 bases at J, with 15 bases between the two ends. In germline, CDR1 is SGHTA, CDR2 FQGNSA. This CDR3 spans 15 amino acids. The CDR3 region is CASSLIGGSSETQYF. The CDR3, as DNA: TGTGCCAGCAGCTTAATCGGGGGAAGTAGTGAGACCCAGTACTTC.

The chain is built from TRBV7-8 and TRBJ1-5; D gene uncertain. The CDR3 is 14 residues long. Trimming took 5 bases from V and 9 from J, leaving 17 bases between them. In germline, CDR1 is SGHVS, CDR2 FQNEAQ. The CDR3 protein is CASSGRASGPPQHF. The CDR3 DNA is TGTGCCAGCAGCGGCCGGGCCTCCGGGCCGCCCCAGCATTTT.

The chain combines TRBV6-4 with TRBJ2-2; D might be TRBD2 (6 bases). The CDR3 is 16 residues long. Trimming shortened V by 0 bases and J by 5 bases, and 13 bases separated the two germline ends. Germline values: CDR1 MRHNA, CDR2 SNTAGT. The CDR3 DNA follows: TGTGCCAGCAGTGACTCGAACTATCGGGGGACCGGGGAGCTGTTTTTT. Its translation is CASSDSNYRGTGELFF.

For this clone: Other nucleotide sequences from this sample produce the same CDR3. CDR3 amino acids: CASSSPSGGGTEAFF. In DNA, the CDR3 is TGTGCCAGCAGTTCCCCTTCAGGGGGGGGCACTGAAGCTTTCTTT. The chain couples TRBV28 to TRBJ1-1; 7 bases align to TRBD1. Looked up from germline, CDR1 is MDHEN and CDR2 is SYDVKM. CDR3 length: 15 residues. V lost 4 bases and J lost 4; bases outside the gene matches: 9.

This clone was seen only once. The chain recombines TRBV11-3 with TRBJ2-7; D call uncertain. CDR3 length: 16 residues. The V end was cut by 5 bases, the J end by 4 bases, with 21 bases between. The germline gives CDR1 SGHNT, CDR2 YENEEA. The CDR3 DNA reads as TGTGCCAGCAGCCCCCTGTGTTCCACCTGGGCGTACGAGCAGTACTTC. It translates to CASSPLCSTWAYEQYF.

The chain is built from TRBV7-2 and TRBJ2-7; 11 bases map to TRBD1. With V trimmed by 0 bases and J by 4 bases, 5 bases remained unmatched. Germline V gene sequence: CDR1 SGHTA, CDR2 FQGNSA. CDR3 size: 16 residues. CDR3: CASSLAGQGDVYEQYF. The CDR3 nucleotides are TGTGCCAGCAGCTTAGCGGGACAGGGGGACGTATACGAGCAGTACTTC. The complete variable domain, with remaining parts taken from reference TRBV7-2 and TRBJ2-7, reads GAGVSQSPSNKVTEKGKDVELRCDPISGHTALYWYRQSLGQGLEFLIYFQGNSAPDKSGLPSDRFSAERTGGSVSTLTIQRTQQEDSAVYLCASSLAGQGDVYEQYFGPGTRLTVT.